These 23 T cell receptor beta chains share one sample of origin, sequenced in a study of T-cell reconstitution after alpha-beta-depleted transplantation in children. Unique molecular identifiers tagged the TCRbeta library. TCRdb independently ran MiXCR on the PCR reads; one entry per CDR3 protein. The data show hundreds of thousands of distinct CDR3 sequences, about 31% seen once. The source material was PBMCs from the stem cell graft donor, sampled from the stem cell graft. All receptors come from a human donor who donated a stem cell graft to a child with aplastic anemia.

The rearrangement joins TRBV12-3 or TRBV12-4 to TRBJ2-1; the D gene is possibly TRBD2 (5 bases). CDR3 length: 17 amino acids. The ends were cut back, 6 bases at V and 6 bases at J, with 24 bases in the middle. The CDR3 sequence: CASRSPEAQPDPNEQFF. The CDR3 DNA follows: TGTGCCAGCAGAAGTCCGGAGGCTCAGCCGGACCCCAATGAGCAGTTCTTC.

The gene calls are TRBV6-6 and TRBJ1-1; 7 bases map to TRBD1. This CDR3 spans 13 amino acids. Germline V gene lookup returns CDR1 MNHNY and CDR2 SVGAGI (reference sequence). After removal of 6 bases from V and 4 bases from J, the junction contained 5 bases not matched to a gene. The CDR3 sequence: CASRIRGTTEAFF. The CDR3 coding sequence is TGTGCCAGCAGGATCAGGGGGACCACTGAAGCTTTCTTT.

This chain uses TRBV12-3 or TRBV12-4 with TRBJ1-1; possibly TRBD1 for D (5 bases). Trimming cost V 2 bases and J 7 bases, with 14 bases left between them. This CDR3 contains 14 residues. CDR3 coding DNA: TGTGCCAGCAGTTTATTGTCTTCGACAGATGAAGCTTTCTTT. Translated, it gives CASSLLSSTDEAFF.

In nucleotides, the CDR3 is TGCAGTGCCATAACTAGCGGGAGGACAGATACGCAGTATTTT. It encodes CSAITSGRTDTQYF. This chain uses TRBV20-1 with TRBJ2-3, with 12 bases that match TRBD2. The CDR3 runs to 14 residues. V was clipped by 6 bases and J by 3 bases; unmatched bases: 4. CDR1 is DFQATT and CDR2 is SNEGSKA in the germline V gene (reference sequence).

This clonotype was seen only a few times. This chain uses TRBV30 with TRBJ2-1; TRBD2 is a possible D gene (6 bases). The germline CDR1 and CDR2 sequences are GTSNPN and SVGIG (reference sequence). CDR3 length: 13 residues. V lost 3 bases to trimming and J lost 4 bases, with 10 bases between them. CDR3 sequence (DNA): TGTGCCTGGAGGGCCCGGGGGTACAATGAGCAGTTCTTC. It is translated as CAWRARGYNEQFF.

The CDR3 is CASSLDIPGELFF. CDR3 DNA: TGCGCCAGCAGCTTGGATATTCCCGGGGAGCTGTTTTTT. This chain links TRBV5-1 with TRBJ2-2; D remains ambiguous. Trimming left V 0 bases short and J 6 bases short, with 6 bases between. The CDR3 runs 13 residues. The germline V gene has CDR1 SGHRS and CDR2 YFSETQ.

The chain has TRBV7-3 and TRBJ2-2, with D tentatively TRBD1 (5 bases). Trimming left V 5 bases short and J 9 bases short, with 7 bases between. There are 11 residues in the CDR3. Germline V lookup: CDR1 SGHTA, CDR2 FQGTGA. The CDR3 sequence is CASSQGRELFF. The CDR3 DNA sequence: TGTGCCAGCAGCCAGGGCCGGGAGCTGTTTTTT. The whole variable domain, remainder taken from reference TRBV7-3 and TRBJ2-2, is GAGVSQTPSNKVTEKGKYVELRCDPISGHTALYWYRQSLGQGPEFLIYFQGTGAADDSGLPNDRFFAVRPEGSVSTLKIQRTERGDSAVYLCASSQGRELFFGEGSRLTVL.

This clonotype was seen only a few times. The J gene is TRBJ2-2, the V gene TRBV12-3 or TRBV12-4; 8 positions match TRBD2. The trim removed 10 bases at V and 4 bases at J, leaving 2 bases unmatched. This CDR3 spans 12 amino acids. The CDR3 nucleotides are TGTGCCACGGCGGGAGGCACCGGGGAGCTGTTTTTT. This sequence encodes CATAGGTGELFF.

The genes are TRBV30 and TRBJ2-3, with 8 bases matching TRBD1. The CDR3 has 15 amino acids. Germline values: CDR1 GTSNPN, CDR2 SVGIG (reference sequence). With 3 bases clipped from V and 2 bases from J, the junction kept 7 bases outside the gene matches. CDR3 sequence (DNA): TGTGCCTGGAGGACAGGGGACATTTACACAGATACGCAGTATTTT. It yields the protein CAWRTGDIYTDTQYF.

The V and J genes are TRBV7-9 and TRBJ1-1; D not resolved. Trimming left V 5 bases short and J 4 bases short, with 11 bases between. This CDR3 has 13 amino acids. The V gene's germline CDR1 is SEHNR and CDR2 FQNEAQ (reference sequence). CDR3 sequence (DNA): TGTGCCAGCAGCAAAGAAGGTACCACTGAAGCTTTCTTT. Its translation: CASSKEGTTEAFF.

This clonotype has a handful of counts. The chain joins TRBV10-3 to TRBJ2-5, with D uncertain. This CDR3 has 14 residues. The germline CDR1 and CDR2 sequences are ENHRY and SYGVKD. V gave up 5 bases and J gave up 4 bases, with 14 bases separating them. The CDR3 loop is CAISLTPRVETQYF. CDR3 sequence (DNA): TGTGCCATCAGTTTGACCCCAAGGGTAGAGACCCAGTACTTC.

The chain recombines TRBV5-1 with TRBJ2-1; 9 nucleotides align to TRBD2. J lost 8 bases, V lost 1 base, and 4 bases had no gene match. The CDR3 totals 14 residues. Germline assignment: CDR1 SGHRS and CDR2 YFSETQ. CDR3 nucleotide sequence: TGCGCCAGCAGCTTGAGGGGACTAGCCCATGAGCAGTTCTTC. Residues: CASSLRGLAHEQFF.

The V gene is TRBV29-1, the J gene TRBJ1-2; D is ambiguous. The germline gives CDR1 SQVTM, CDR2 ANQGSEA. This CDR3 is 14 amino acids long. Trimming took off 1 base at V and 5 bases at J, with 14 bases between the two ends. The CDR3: CSVEGSAASYGYTF. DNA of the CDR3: TGCAGCGTTGAAGGGTCGGCAGCCTCATATGGCTACACCTTC. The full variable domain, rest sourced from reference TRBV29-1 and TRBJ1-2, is SAVISQKPSRDICQRGTSLTIQCQVDSQVTMMFWYRQQPGQSLTLIATANQGSEATYESGFVIDKFPISRPNLTFSTLTVSNMSPEDSSIYLCSVEGSAASYGYTFGSGTRLTVV.

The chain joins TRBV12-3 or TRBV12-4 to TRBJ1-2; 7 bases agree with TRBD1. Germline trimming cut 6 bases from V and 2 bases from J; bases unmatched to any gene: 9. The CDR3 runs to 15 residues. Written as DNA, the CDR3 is TGTGCCAGCAGCATTAGGACAGGACCAAACTATGGCTACACCTTC. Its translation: CASSIRTGPNYGYTF.

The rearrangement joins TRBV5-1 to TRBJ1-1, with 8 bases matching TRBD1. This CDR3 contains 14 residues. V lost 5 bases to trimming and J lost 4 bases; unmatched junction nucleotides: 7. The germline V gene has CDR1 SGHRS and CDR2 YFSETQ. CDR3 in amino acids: CASSPGQGSTEAFF. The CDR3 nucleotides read TGCGCCAGCAGTCCCGGACAGGGTTCCACTGAAGCTTTCTTT.

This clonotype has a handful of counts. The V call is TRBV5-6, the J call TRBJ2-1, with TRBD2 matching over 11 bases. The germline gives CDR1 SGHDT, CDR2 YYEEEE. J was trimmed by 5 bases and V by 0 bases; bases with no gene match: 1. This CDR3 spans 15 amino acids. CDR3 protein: CASSLAGLADNEQFF. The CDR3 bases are TGTGCCAGCAGCTTGGCGGGACTAGCGGACAATGAGCAGTTCTTC.

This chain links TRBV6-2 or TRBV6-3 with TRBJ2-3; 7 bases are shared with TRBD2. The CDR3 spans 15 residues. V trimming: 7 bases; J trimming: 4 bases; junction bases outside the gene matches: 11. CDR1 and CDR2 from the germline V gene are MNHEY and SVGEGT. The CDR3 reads CASTRGLGGPDTQYF. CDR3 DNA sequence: TGTGCCAGCACCCGAGGACTGGGAGGGCCAGATACGCAGTATTTT.

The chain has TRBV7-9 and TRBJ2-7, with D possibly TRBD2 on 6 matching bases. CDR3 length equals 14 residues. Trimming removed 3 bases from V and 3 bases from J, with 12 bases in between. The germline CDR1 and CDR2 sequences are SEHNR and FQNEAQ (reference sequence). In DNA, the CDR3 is TGTGCCAGCAGCTTCGGCGGGGCGGACTACGAGCAGTACTTC. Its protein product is CASSFGGADYEQYF. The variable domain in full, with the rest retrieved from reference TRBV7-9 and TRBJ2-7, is DTGVSQNPRHKITKRGQNVTFRCDPISEHNRLYWYRQTLGQGPEFLTYFQNEAQLEKSRLLSDRFSAERPKGSFSTLEIQRTEQGDSAMYLCASSFGGADYEQYFGPGTRLTVT.

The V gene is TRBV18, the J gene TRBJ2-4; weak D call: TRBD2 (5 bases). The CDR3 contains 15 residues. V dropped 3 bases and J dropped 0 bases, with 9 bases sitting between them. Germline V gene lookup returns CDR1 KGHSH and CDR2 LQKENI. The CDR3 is CASSPRTEAKNIQYF. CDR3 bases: TGTGCCAGCTCACCCAGGACTGAAGCCAAAAACATTCAGTACTTC. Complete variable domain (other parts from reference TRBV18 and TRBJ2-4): NAGVMQNPRHLVRRRGQEARLRCSPMKGHSHVYWYRQLPEEGLKFMVYLQKENIIDESGMPKERFSAEFPKEGPSILRIQQVVRGDSAAYFCASSPRTEAKNIQYFGAGTRLSVL.

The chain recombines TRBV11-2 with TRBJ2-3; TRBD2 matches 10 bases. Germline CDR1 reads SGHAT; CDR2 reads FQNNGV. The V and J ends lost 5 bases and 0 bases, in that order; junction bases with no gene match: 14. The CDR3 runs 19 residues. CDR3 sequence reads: CASSTVGVAGGASTDTQYF. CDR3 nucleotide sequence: TGTGCCAGCAGCACCGTCGGGGTAGCGGGAGGCGCTAGCACAGATACGCAGTATTTT. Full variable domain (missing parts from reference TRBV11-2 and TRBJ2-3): EAGVAQSPRYKIIEKRQSVAFWCNPISGHATLYWYQQILGQGPKLLIQFQNNGVVDDSQLPKDRFSAERLKGVDSTLKIQPAKLEDSAVYLCASSTVGVAGGASTDTQYFGPGTRLTVL.

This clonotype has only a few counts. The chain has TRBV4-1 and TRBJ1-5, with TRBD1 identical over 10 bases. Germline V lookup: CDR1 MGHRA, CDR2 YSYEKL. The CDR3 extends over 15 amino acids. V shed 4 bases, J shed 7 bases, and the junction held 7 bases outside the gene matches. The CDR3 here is CASSPLDRGEQPQHF. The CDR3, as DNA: TGCGCCAGCAGCCCCCTGGACAGGGGGGAGCAGCCCCAGCATTTT.

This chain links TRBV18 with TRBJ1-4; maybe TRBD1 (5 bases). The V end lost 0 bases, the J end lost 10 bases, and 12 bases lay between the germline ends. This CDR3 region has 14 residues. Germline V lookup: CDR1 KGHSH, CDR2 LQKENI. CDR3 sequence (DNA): TGTGCCAGCTCACCACCGGCGCGGCAGGGAAAACTGTTTTTT. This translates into CASSPPARQGKLFF.

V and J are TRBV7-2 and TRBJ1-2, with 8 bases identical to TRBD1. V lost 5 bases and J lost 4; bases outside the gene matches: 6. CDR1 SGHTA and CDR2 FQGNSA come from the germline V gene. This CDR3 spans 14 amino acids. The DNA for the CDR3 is TGTGCCAGCAGCCCGAGACAGGGGATCTATGGCTACACCTTC. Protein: CASSPRQGIYGYTF.